This T cell receptor beta chain was captured in a study of blood T cells in healthy people across ages. They isolated at least 6 million PBMCs from each sample. Next came a second PCR, run for about 6 to 12 cycles, which used a sample-barcoded 5' primer along with a J-beta primer mix. MiXCR, applied by TCRdb to the 5' RACE reads, yields one record per CDR3 protein. The table lists hundreds of thousands of distinct CDR3 sequences, over 40% of them singletons. The CDR3 has 12 residues. Trimming left V 7 bases short and J 4 bases short, with 12 bases between. CDR1 and CDR2 (germline): SQVTM, ANQGSEA. This clonotype was picked up many times.

The clonotype originates from a man older than 75 in good health. The chain is built from TRBV29-1 and TRBJ2-3, with a possible D match to TRBD2 (5 bases). Sequencing was done on a sample of blood. The CDR3 spells CSARPSSDTQYF. Written as DNA, the CDR3 is TGCAGCGCCCGACCTAGCTCAGATACGCAGTATTTT.